The 9 T cell receptor beta chains given below trace back to one sample, sequenced in a study of PD-L1 blockade in urothelial cancer. The time point: peripheral blood 6 weeks after treatment start. The data were produced by immunoSEQ multiplex PCR, yet TCRdb's version contains in-frame clones alone and is incomplete. The sample has roughly 120,000 clones; 91% are singletons. The sequences come from PBMCs, collected around atezolizumab (anti-PD-L1) treatment. These receptor sequences come from a man aged 55 to 70 with urothelial cancer.

This chain links TRBV7-8 with TRBJ2-3; TRBD2 matches 12 bases. The junction had 7 bases not matched to a gene; V was cut back by 4 bases and J by 5 bases. CDR3 length: 16 residues. CDR1 and CDR2 (germline): SGHVS, FQNEAQ. The CDR3 spells CASSSRTSGVGDTQYF. In DNA form, the CDR3 reads TGTGCCAGCAGCTCCAGGACTAGCGGGGTGGGAGATACGCAGTATTTT. The whole variable domain, remainder taken from reference TRBV7-8 and TRBJ2-3, is GAGVSQSPRYKVAKRGQDVALRCDPISGHVSLFWYQQALGQGPEFLTYFQNEAQLDKSGLPSDRFFAERPEGSVSTLKIQRTQQEDSAVYLCASSSRTSGVGDTQYFGPGTRLTVL.

V gene TRBV28 combines with J gene TRBJ1-2, with 11 bases fitting TRBD1. The CDR3 consists of 15 residues. Trimming removed 4 bases from V and 8 bases from J; junction bases left unmatched: 9. Germline CDR1 reads MDHEN; CDR2 reads SYDVKM. The CDR3 DNA sequence: TGTGCCAGCAGTTCAGGACAGGGGGCCATTCTCGGCTACACCTTC. It translates to CASSSGQGAILGYTF.

The chain recombines TRBV28 with TRBJ1-1, with D maybe TRBD1 (5 bases). Germline V gives CDR1 MDHEN, CDR2 SYDVKM. The CDR3 loop spans 14 amino acids. The germline V and J ends were trimmed by 6 bases and 11 bases, with 22 bases remaining between them. CDR3 nucleotides: TGTGCCAGCAGCCCTTACCGACAGTCCTCGATCGCTTTCTTT. It is translated as CASSPYRQSSIAFF. Looking up the rest from reference TRBV28 and TRBJ1-1 gives the full variable domain: DVKVTQSSRYLVKRTGEKVFLECVQDMDHENMFWYRQDPGLGLRLIYFSYDVKMKEKGDIPEGYSVSREKKERFSLILESASTNQTSMYLCASSPYRQSSIAFFGQGTRLTVV.

The V and J genes are TRBV9 and TRBJ2-2, with TRBD1 matching 8 bases. The junction had 7 bases not matched to a gene; V was cut back by 6 bases and J by 6 bases. The CDR3 extends over 14 amino acids. CDR1 and CDR2 from the germline V gene are SGDLS and YYNGEE. The CDR3: CASNPGGDAGELFF. The CDR3 DNA reads TGTGCCAGCAATCCAGGGGGCGATGCCGGGGAGCTGTTTTTT.

This clone came up once. The CDR3 coding sequence is TGTGCCAGCAGTTACTCGGGACAGGTGAACACCGGGGAGCTGTTTTTT. Its translation is CASSYSGQVNTGELFF. This sequence joins TRBV6-5 and TRBJ2-2, with 8 nucleotides matching TRBD1. This CDR3 region has 16 residues. Germline CDR1 and CDR2: MNHEY and SVGAGI. Trimming took 0 bases from V and 1 from J; bases not matched to a gene: 1.

The rearrangement joins TRBV6-5 to TRBJ2-7, with TRBD1 identical over 8 bases. V gave up 6 bases and J gave up 5 bases; unmatched junction bases: 6. Looked up from germline, CDR1 is MNHEY and CDR2 is SVGAGI. There are 13 residues in the CDR3. CDR3 protein: CASRETGAHEQYF. The CDR3 region has the DNA TGTGCCAGCAGGGAGACAGGGGCCCACGAGCAGTACTTC.

The chain combines TRBV20-1 with TRBJ2-7, with D uncertain. This CDR3 region has 10 residues. CDR1 and CDR2 from the germline V gene are DFQATT and SNEGSKA (reference sequence). Trimming stripped 1 base from V and 6 bases from J, with 4 bases between. As DNA, the CDR3 is TGCAGTGCTAGAGGGGCCGAGCAGTACTTC. This encodes CSARGAEQYF.

This clone was detected only a few times. The chain combines TRBV10-3 with TRBJ2-5, with D perhaps matching TRBD2 (7 bases). Germline CDR1 is ENHRY and CDR2 is SYGVKD. V lost 10 bases, J lost 5 bases, and 17 bases lay in between. This CDR3 is 13 amino acids long. The CDR3 reads CATGRGTEETQYF. CDR3 DNA: TGTGCCACTGGGAGGGGGACTGAGGAGACCCAGTACTTC.

This chain uses TRBV7-3 with TRBJ1-5, with TRBD1 matching 7 bases. The CDR3 extends over 17 amino acids. The V segment lost 1 base and the J segment 7 bases; nucleotides outside the gene matches: 13. The germline V gene encodes CDR1 SGHTA and CDR2 FQGTGA. DNA for the CDR3: TGTGCCAGCAGCTTAAGGGAGGACAGGAACGCCGGGCAGCCCCAGCATTTT. Protein product: CASSLREDRNAGQPQHF.